One and the same sample provided the 8 T cell receptor beta chains below, sequenced in a study of OX40 agonist ivuxolimab in advanced cancers. Profiled with immunoSEQ multiplex PCR; TCRdb holds only in-frame clones, not every one. The repertoire consists of 9,500 to 11,000 clones, with roughly 81% occurring once and the leading ten covering roughly a third. The material was CD4+ or CD8+ T cells sorted from blood, obtained in a trial of the OX40 agonist ivuxolimab. The receptors derive from an adult with an advanced solid tumor such as melanoma, head and neck, liver or kidney cancer.

The chain couples TRBV27 to TRBJ2-1; 8 bases are shared with TRBD2. V dropped 6 bases and J dropped 3; count of bases not matched to a gene: 10. The CDR3 consists of 16 residues. CDR1 is MNHEY and CDR2 is SMNVEV in the germline V gene (reference sequence). The DNA of the CDR3 is TGTGCCAGCAGCACCATGGGACTAGAGATCTACAATGAGCAGTTCTTC. Amino acid sequence: CASSTMGLEIYNEQFF.

V is TRBV9 and J is TRBJ2-3; possibly TRBD1 for D (5 bases). Trimming took off 4 bases at V and 5 bases at J, with 11 bases between the two ends. The germline V gene encodes CDR1 SGDLS and CDR2 YYNGEE. CDR3 length: 13 residues. The CDR3 DNA sequence: TGTGCCAGCAGCCCCACGACAGAAGATACGCAGTATTTT. Protein: CASSPTTEDTQYF.

V is TRBV7-2 and J is TRBJ1-2; D uncertain. Germline-derived CDR1 and CDR2 are SGHTA and FQGNSA. V gave up 10 bases and J gave up 8 bases, with 11 bases separating them. The CDR3 has 10 amino acids. CDR3 region: CAIAEGGYTF. The CDR3 DNA reads as TGTGCCATCGCCGAAGGAGGCTACACCTTC.

The rearrangement links TRBV7-6 to TRBJ1-1, with D hard to call. Germline V gene sequence: CDR1 SGHVS, CDR2 FNYEAQ. There are 13 residues in the CDR3. V lost 5 bases to trimming and J lost 0 bases, with 7 bases between them. CDR3 DNA: TGTGCCAGCAGCGCAGCCGTGAACACTGAAGCTTTCTTT. Its protein is CASSAAVNTEAFF.

The gene calls are TRBV27 and TRBJ1-1; 11 bases line up with TRBD1. Germline CDR1 and CDR2: MNHEY and SMNVEV (reference sequence). J was trimmed by 0 bases and V by 10 bases; bases with no gene match: 7. The CDR3 loop spans 15 amino acids. The CDR3: CATGTGGLMNTEAFF. For the CDR3, the DNA is TGTGCCACCGGGACAGGGGGGCTCATGAACACTGAAGCTTTCTTT.

The gene calls are TRBV27 and TRBJ2-7; D ambiguous. The length of the CDR3 is 17 residues. Germline V lookup: CDR1 MNHEY, CDR2 SMNVEV (reference sequence). The ends were cut back, 0 bases at V and 0 bases at J, with 15 bases in the middle. The CDR3 nucleotides read TGTGCCAGCAGTTTATCGAGAACTCCTCTGAGCTCCTACGAGCAGTACTTC. It encodes CASSLSRTPLSSYEQYF.

This clone was counted only a few times. The rearrangement uses TRBV6-1 and TRBJ2-1, with D unclear. The CDR3 extends over 11 amino acids. Germline assignment: CDR1 MNHNS and CDR2 SASEGT. The V and J ends lost 11 bases and 3 bases respectively, with 8 bases between them. Here the CDR3 reads CALDIYNEQFF. The CDR3 bases are TGTGCCCTAGACATCTACAATGAGCAGTTCTTC.

By its share, this clone is medium-sized. The chain links TRBV28 to TRBJ1-2, with 8 bases identical to TRBD1. V was clipped by 6 bases and J by 4 bases; unmatched bases: 4. The CDR3 contains 13 residues. Germline CDR1 is MDHEN and CDR2 is SYDVKM. CDR3 amino acids: CASSPTGGYGYTF. The CDR3 DNA follows: TGTGCCAGCAGCCCCACAGGGGGCTATGGCTACACCTTC.